This record looks at one T cell receptor (beta chain) sequence and its context. Its antigen is currently unknown. V was cut by 4 bases and J by 6 bases, with 12 bases left in between. The CDR3 covers 13 residues. Germline lookup yields CDR1 MGHRA and CDR2 YSYEKL. The sample belongs to a study of tumor and adjacent non-tumor tissue in lung cancer. Across the whole study: The cohort had 12 adenocarcinoma, 2 squamous cell and 1 small cell patients. Around 4.4 million productive TCRbeta reads were obtained per sample on average.

This sample's RNA came from whole unsorted tissue. Distant lung tissue was collected more than 3 cm away from the tumor edge. Chemotherapy-naive patients with new lung cancer underwent thoracic surgery in China, August–November 2014. Three rounds of nested PCR, following a modified ARM-PCR protocol, produced the TCRbeta library. TCRdb recomputed calls from the multiplex PCR reads with MiXCR, one row per CDR3 protein. There are fewer than 100,000 distinct CDR3 sequences in the sample; 75% to 85% occur only once, and 21% lies in the top ten. General study findings and limits: Higher tumor TCR diversity was associated with shorter survival.

Sequenced material: distant non-tumor lung tissue. The chain employs TRBV4-1 and TRBJ1-1; D not resolved. The origin of this receptor is a woman between 50 and 59 years old with non-small cell lung cancer. CDR3 nucleotides: TGCGCCAGCAGCCTGTTCACCTACTCTGAAGCTTTCTTT. The encoded protein is CASSLFTYSEAFF.